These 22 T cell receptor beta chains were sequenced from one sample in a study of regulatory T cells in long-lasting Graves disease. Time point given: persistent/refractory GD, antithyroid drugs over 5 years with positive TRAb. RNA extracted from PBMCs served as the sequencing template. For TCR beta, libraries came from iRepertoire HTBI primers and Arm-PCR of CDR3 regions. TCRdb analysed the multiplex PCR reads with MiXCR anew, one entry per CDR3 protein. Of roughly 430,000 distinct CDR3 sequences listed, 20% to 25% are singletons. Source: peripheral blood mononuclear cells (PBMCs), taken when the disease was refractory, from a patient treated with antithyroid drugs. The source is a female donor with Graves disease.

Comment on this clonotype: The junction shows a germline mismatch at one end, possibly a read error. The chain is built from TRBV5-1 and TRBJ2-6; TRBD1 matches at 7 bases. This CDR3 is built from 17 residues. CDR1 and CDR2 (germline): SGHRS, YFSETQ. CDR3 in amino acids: CASSRGDSNSGANVLAF. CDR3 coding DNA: TGCGCCAGCAGCCGTGGGGACAGCAACTCTGGGGCCAACGTCCTGGCTTTC. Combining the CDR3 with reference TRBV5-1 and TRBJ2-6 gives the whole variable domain KAGVTQTPRYLIKTRGQQVTLSCSPISGHRSVSWYQQTPGQGLQFLFEYFSETQRNKGNFPGRFSGRQFSNSRSEMNVSTLELGDSALYLCASSRGDSNSGANVLAFGAGSRLTVL.

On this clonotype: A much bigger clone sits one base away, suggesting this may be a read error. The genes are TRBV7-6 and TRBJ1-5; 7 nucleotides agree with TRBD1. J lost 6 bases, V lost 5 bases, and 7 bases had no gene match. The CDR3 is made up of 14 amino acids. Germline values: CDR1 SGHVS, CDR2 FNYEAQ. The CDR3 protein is CASSPTGVGQPQHF. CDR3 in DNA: TGTGCCAGCAGCCCTACAGGGGTTGGTCAGCCCCAGCATTTT. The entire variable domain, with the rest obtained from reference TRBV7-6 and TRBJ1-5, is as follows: GAGVSQSPRYKVTKRGQDVALRCDPISGHVSLYWYRQALGQGPEFLTYFNYEAQQDKSGLPNDRFSAERPEGSISTLTIQRTEQRDSAMYRCASSPTGVGQPQHFGDGTRLSIL.

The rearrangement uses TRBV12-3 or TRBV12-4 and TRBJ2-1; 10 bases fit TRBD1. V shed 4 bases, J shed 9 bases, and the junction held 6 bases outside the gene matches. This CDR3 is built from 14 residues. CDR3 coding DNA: TGTGCCAGCAGTTCGGACAGGGGGTTAGGTGAGCAGTTCTTC. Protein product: CASSSDRGLGEQFF.

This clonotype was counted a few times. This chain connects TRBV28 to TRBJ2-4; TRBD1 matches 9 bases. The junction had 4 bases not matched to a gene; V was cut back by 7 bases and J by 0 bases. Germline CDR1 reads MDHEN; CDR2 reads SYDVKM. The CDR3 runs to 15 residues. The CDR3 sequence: CASKGQGLAKNIQYF. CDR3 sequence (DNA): TGTGCCAGCAAGGGACAGGGATTAGCCAAAAACATTCAGTACTTC.

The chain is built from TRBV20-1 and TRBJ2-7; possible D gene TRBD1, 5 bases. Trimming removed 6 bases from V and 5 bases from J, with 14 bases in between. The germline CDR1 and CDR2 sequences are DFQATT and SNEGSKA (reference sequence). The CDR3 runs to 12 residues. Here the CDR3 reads CSAPDSFNEQYF. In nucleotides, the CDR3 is TGCAGTGCCCCCGACAGTTTCAACGAGCAGTACTTC.

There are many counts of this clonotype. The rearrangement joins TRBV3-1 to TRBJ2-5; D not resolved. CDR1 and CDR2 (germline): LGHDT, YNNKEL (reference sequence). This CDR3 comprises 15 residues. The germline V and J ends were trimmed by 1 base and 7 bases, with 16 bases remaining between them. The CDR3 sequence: CASSQVELGMWTQYF. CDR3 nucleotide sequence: TGTGCCAGCAGCCAAGTCGAGCTGGGGATGTGGACCCAGTACTTC.

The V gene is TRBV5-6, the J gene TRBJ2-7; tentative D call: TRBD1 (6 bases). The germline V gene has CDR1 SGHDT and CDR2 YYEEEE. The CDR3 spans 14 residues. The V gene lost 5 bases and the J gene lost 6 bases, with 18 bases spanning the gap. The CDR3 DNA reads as TGTGCCAGCAGTTCCGGGACAAAAAGCGGCGAGCAGTACTTC. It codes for CASSSGTKSGEQYF.

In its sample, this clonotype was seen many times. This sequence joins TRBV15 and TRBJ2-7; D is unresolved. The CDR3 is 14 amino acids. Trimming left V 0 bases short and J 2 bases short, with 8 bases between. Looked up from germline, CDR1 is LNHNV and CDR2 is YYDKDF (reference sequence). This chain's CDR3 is CATSREGRTYEQYF. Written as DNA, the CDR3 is TGTGCCACCAGCAGAGAGGGCCGGACCTACGAGCAGTACTTC.

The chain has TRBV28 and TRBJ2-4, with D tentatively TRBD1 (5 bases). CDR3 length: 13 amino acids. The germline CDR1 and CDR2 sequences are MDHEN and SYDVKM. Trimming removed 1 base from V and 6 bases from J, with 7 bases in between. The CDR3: CASSLFDRNIQYF. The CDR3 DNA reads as TGTGCCAGCAGTTTATTTGACAGAAACATTCAGTACTTC.

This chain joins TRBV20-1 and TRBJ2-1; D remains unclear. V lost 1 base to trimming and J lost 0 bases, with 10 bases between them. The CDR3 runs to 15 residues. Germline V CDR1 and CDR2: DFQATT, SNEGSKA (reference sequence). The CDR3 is CSARGTGSSYNEQFF. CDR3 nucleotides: TGCAGTGCTAGAGGGACCGGAAGCTCCTACAATGAGCAGTTCTTC.

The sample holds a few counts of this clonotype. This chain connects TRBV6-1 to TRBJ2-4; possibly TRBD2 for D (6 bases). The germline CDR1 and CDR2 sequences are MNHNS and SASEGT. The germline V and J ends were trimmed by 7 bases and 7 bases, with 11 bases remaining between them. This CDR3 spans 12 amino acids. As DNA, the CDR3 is TGTGCCAGCACCCCCGGGAGTAACATTCAGTACTTC. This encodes CASTPGSNIQYF.

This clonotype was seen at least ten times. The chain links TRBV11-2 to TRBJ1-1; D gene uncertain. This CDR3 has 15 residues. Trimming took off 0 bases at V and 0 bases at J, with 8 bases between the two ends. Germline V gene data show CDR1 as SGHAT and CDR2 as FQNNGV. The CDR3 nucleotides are TGTGCCAGCAGCTTAGACAACGGATTGAACACTGAAGCTTTCTTT. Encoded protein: CASSLDNGLNTEAFF.

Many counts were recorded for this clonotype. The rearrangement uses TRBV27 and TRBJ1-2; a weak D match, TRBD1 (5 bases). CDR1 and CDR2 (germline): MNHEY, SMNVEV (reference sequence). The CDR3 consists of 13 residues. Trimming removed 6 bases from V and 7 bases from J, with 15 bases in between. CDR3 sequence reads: CASSTGRIGGYTF. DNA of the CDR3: TGTGCCAGCAGCACAGGACGAATCGGTGGCTACACCTTC.

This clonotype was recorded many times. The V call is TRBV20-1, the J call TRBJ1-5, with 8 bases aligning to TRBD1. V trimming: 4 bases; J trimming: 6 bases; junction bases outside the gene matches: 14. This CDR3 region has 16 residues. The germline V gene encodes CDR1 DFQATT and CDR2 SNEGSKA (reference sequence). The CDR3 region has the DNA TGCAGTGCTACACCTCGTTGGACAGGGTCGGGTCAGCCCCAGCATTTT. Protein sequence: CSATPRWTGSGQPQHF.

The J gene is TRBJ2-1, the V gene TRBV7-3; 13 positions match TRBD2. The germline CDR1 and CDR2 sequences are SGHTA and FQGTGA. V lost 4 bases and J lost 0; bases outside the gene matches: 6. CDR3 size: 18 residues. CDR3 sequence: CASSSRTSGSFSYNEQFF. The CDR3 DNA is TGTGCCAGCAGCTCCCGGACTAGCGGGAGTTTCTCCTACAATGAGCAGTTCTTC.

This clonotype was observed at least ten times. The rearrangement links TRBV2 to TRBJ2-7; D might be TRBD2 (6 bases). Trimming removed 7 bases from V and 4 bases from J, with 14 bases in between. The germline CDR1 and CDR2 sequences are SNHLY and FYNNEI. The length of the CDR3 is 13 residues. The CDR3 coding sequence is TGTGCCAGCATCGGCGACGGGGGTTACGAGCAGTACTTC. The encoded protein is CASIGDGGYEQYF.

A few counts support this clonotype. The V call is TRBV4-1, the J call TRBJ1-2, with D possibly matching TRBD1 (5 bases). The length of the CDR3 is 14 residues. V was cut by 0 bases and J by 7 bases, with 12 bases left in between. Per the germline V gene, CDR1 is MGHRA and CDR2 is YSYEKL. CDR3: CASSQDPGTGGYTF. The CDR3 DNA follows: TGCGCCAGCAGCCAAGATCCGGGGACGGGTGGCTACACCTTC.

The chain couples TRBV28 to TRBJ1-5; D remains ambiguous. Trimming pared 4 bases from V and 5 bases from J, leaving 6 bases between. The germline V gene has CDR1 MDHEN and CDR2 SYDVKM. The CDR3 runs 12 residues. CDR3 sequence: CASSSPYQPQHF. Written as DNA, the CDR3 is TGTGCCAGCAGTTCGCCATATCAGCCCCAGCATTTT.

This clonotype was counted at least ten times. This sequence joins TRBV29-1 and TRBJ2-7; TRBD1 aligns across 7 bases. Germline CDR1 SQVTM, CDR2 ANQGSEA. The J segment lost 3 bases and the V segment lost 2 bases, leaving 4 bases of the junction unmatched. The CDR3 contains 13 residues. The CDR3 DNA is TGCAGCGTTGAACAGGCAGGGGGCTACGAGCAGTACTTC. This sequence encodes CSVEQAGGYEQYF.

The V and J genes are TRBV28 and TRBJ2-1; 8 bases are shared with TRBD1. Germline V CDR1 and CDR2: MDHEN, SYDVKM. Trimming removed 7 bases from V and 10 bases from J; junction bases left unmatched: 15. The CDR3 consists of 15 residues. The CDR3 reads CASITSGTGSIEQFF. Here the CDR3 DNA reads TGTGCCAGCATTACCTCGGGGACAGGCAGTATCGAGCAGTTCTTC.

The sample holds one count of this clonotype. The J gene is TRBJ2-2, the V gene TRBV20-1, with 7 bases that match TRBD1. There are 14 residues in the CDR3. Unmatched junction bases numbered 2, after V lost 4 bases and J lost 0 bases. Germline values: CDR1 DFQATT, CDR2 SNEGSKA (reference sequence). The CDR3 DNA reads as TGCAGTGCTACGGACAGGTCGAACACCGGGGAGCTGTTTTTT. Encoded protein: CSATDRSNTGELFF.

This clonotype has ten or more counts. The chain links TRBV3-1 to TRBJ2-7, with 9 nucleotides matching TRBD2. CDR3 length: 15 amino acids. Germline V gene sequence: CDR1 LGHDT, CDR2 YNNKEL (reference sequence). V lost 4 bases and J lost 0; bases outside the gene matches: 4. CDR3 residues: CASSPLAGNSYEQYF. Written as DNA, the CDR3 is TGTGCCAGCAGCCCGCTAGCGGGAAACTCCTACGAGCAGTACTTC.